This TCR beta chain was sequenced for a study of cytomegalovirus exposure and HLA in healthy donors (dated by TCRdb to 2017 to 2019). Concerning the study at large: In an earlier analysis of about 560 of the donors, approximately 300 Gb of sequence data and 95 million to 130 million unique TCR beta sequences from about 180 million T cells were reported. About 330 gigabases of sequencing data and tens of millions of unique TCR sequences made up an early release that covered approximately 700 HLA-typed donors. The genetic ancestry cluster associated with self-reported Caucasian donors included 81% of the 300 to 450 genotyped donors. The aim of the study was to test whether cataloging public T cell receptors could identify signatures of past pathogen exposure. The T cell repertoires of 700 or so subjects were profiled by immunosequencing and related to cytomegalovirus serostatus. In addition to the first cohort of 650 to 800 subjects, a separate validation cohort of approximately 120 different subjects was used. The study combined high-throughput TCR immunosequencing, statistical association of individual TCRs with disease status, and machine learning to predict cytomegalovirus infection status. A later analysis re-analyzed previously published TCR beta repertoires from 666 donors and added high-resolution HLA genotyping to study TCR occurrence patterns. In the later analysis, no new phenotypic data were used to find candidate immune exposures; instead, reliance was placed on TCR beta sequences and their occurrence across donors. An earlier analysis of approximately 580 of the donors used high-throughput TCR beta sequencing to judge whether each TCR beta V gene segment behaved as functional or pseudogenic. Donor age, sex, ethnicity and CMV serostatus were collected together with the repertoire data. Genome-wide SNP genotypes for about three fifths of the 666 donors were used in a later genetic analysis, which treated that subset as a discovery cohort. Every repertoire in the discovery cohort had been generated on one and the same sequencing platform. HLA typing covered class I and class II loci at four-digit resolution. Typing coverage varied by locus: 629-630 donors for A, B, C, DRB1 and DQB1; roughly 500 for DQA1; about 590 for DPA1; 450 to 480 for DPB1. Because of strong linkage in the cohort, five DR-DQ haplotypes were treated as single units for association and clustering. Among almost 400 genotyped donors of the cohort, an average of 235,054 unique TCR beta nucleotide sequences were sequenced per donor, roughly 20% of them non-productive.

From a lookup of the germline V gene (reference sequence), CDR1 and CDR2 are LNHDA and SQIVND. V lost 5 bases and J lost 4 bases; the stretch between them is 15 bases long. The CDR3 runs 15 residues from the cysteine to the phenylalanine. The CDR3 DNA has 45 bases and is translated from base 1. In total, more than 500 healthy bone marrow donors made up the cohort. At the time of sampling, every cohort member was nominally healthy, though immune exposures that went unrecorded were likely present. The donor was CMV seronegative and belonged to the group of 352 seronegative cohort members. Every donor gave a peripheral blood sample, and the peripheral blood mononuclear cells from that sample were used for TCR beta sequencing. Genomic DNA extraction from the blood cell samples was performed with the Qiagen DNeasy Blood Extraction Kit. The library came from the immunoSEQ multiplex PCR assay. For the multiplex PCR, a mixture combining 60 forward primers for TCR Vbeta segments and 13 reverse primers for TCR Jbeta segments was used. The CDR3 region of rearranged TCR beta genes was amplified from genomic DNA with a multiplex PCR assay. Amplified TCR beta libraries were sequenced as 87-base-pair reads on the Illumina HiSeq System. The authors' pipeline ran thus. In a later analysis, some 80 million unique TCR beta chains were counted across the 500 to 850 repertoires, and approximately 11 million of these chains were shared by at least two donors. Raw reads were error-corrected and collapsed into unique sequences by a nearest-neighbor algorithm in which closely related sequences were merged to remove PCR and sequencing errors. CDR3 sequences were aligned to IMGT reference sequences to assign V, D and J gene segments. For a sequence to be retained, at least a six-nucleotide match to both a V gene segment and a J gene segment was required. Rearrangements were classified as productive when the CDR3 lacked stop codons and remained in frame with V and J, and all other rearrangements were classified as non-productive. Following IMGT convention, CDR3 was defined as the stretch from the second conserved V-encoded cysteine up to the conserved J-encoded phenylalanine. The earlier analysis of fewer than 700 of the donors excluded sequences that lacked an unambiguous match to a single V gene segment. An earlier analysis of several hundred of the donors called V segments functional above 56.7% productive rearrangements and segregating when the between-donor standard deviation exceeded 5%. A statistical classification framework was built for diagnosing cytomegalovirus status from the catalog of TCR beta chain sequences. A later analysis assigned V and J genes by comparing TCR nucleotide sequences with IMGT/GENE-DB human TR gene sequences. A later analysis assigned CDR3 sequences and most-parsimonious VDJ recombination scenarios with the TCRdist pipeline. In a later analysis, every TCR beta chain was defined by the combination of its CDR3 amino acid sequence and its V-gene family, and reads without a unique V-gene family were dropped. In a later analysis, around 650 highly shared, low-generation-probability nucleotide sequences were removed to address suspected cross-contamination and a sequencing artifact. A later analysis calculated a clonal expansion index for each public chain from normalized within-repertoire ranks of inferred template counts. Generation probabilities in a later analysis came from a VDJ recombination model fitted to out-of-frame rearrangements, and those results were checked against IGoR. In a later analysis, TCR-TCR, TCR-HLA and TCR-CMV co-occurrence was scored with hypergeometric tests, and a repertoire-size bias correction was applied to TCR pairs. To estimate false discovery rates, a later analysis permuted the HLA or CMV assignments 20 times. In a later analysis, co-occurring TCRs were grouped using DBSCAN, and TCRdist sequence similarity was added for clustering within HLA-allele-positive subsets. For co-occurrence clustering, repertoires with fewer than 30,000 or more than 120,000 public chains were excluded, along with roughly 5 repertoires with anomalous nucleotide sharing. The immuneACCESS repertoire file appears here via TCRdb, limited to in-frame rearrangements. These files lack a portion of the clones; in checked studies, under half of the deficit traces to unresolved V genes, and the cause of the others is not known. V and J calls and clone size are given by that table; D and trimming were obtained from the DNA. For this sample there are about 180,000 clones; around three quarters appear just once. The top ten constitute 5.7% of the sample.

The full study reports these points: Most CMV-associated TCR beta chains appeared to be HLA-restricted in a later analysis, and the HLA associations seemed to be driven largely by CMV exposure. The 87-base-pair reads could not distinguish some IMGT-functional V segments, including TRBV6-2 and TRBV6-3, so those segments were excluded. In a later analysis, HLA-associated TCR beta chains showed more clonal expansion and lower generation probabilities than non-associated chains that were equally common. A cluster of highly shared sequence variants was judged likely to represent a technical artifact of the sequencing pipeline. A later analysis reported that several top co-occurrence clusters appeared linked to parvovirus B19, influenza, CMV and Epstein-Barr virus. At a false discovery rate of 0.05, a later analysis linked under 20,000 TCR beta sequences to specific HLA alleles. Presence/absence analyses assumed roughly uniform sequencing depth across donors, an assumption that may not hold. In an earlier analysis of approximately 590 of the donors, most TCR beta V segments appeared in productive rearrangements about 87% or about 30% of the time, broadly matching IMGT annotations. A few of the identified cytomegalovirus-associated TCR beta chains were confirmed in vitro to be specific for cytomegalovirus antigens. In a later genetic analysis, fewer N-insertions in productive TCRs were reported among donors in an Asian-associated ancestry cluster than the roughly 670-donor mean. In a later genetic analysis, a missense DCLRE1C variant was associated with V-gene and J-gene trimming of TCR beta chains, and the association was replicated in an independent cohort. A further reported finding was that TCR beta sequences accurately predicted the HLA-A and HLA-B alleles for most subjects in the first cohort. Because some donors lacked HLA typing at each locus, the association tests relied only on the typed subset. The classifier was reported to diagnose cytomegalovirus status with high specificity and sensitivity in both the original and validation cohorts. Strong co-occurrence of HLA alleles, especially DR and DQ, made assigning TCR associations to individual alleles difficult. It was suggested by the authors that the approach could potentially be generalized to other disease states and immunological phenotypes. In a later analysis, TCR association rates were found to vary across HLA loci, with the most associated TCRs seen for DRB1 alleles and the fewest for HLA-C alleles. The only immune exposure information available for the cohort was CMV serostatus. In this cohort, only TCR beta chains were sequenced, and detectable features were limited by the absence of alpha or paired-chain data. Linkage disequilibrium might explain the correlated functional status among segregating V segments, but an unknown experimental factor could not be excluded. The study listed 150 to 200 TCR beta chains as associated with cytomegalovirus. Because counts were too low, seventeen rarely observed V segments, including chromosome 9 orphons, were excluded from the earlier analysis of around 590 of the donors. While some public TCRs were present in many individuals, most TCR sequences turned up only very rarely across donors.

Concerning this clone: The clone's antigen remains unknown. Per-base quality was not reported, and no clone a single base away is much larger than it.

This clonotype originated in a man aged 35-49 years in good health and CMV-seronegative. The chain employs TRBV19 and TRBJ2-1; possibly the D gene is TRBD2, per 7 matching bases. Sequencing used PBMCs. The CDR3 corresponds to CASSFSGGFYNEQFF. The DNA reads TGTGCCAGTAGTTTCTCGGGGGGCTTTTACAATGAGCAGTTCTTC.